The present TCR beta chain was sequenced within a study of shared clonotypes between healthy human individuals. About the research overall: Per donor, three plates held CD4 naive cells, three held CD4 memory, two held CD8 naive and one held CD8 memory.

Naive-designated CD8 cells lacked CD45RO, were positively enriched for CCR7, and omitted terminally differentiated effector memory CD45RA+ cells. Produced via immunoSEQ multiplex PCR; TCRdb's table is partial and in-frame only. The profile shows some 580,000 clones, 95% to 98% of them singletons. A note on this clone: Other DNA sequences in the same sample also yield this CDR3.

Trimming pared 2 bases from V and 2 bases from J, leaving 7 bases between. The CDR3 consists of 13 residues. Germline CDR1 is MNHEY and CDR2 is SMNVEV (reference sequence). The clonotype comes from a man in his thirties or forties in good health. The chain links TRBV27 to TRBJ2-7; a possible D gene is TRBD2 (5 bases). The sequencing input was naive CD8+ T cells sorted from blood. CDR3 region: CASSLIGTYEQYF. In DNA form, the CDR3 reads TGTGCCAGCAGTTTAATCGGGACCTACGAGCAGTACTTC.